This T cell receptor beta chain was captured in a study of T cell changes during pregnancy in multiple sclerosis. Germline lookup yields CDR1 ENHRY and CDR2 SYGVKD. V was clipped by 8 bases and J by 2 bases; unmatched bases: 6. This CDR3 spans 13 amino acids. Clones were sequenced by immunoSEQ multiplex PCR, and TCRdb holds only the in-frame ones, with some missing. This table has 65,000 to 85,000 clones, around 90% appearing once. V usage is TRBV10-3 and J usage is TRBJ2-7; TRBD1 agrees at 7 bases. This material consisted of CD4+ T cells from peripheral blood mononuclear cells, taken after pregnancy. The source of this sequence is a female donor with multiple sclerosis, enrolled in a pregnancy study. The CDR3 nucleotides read TGTGCCATCCGGACAGGAGAAGCCTACGAGCAGTACTTC. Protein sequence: CAIRTGEAYEQYF.